The clone carrying this TCR beta chain was seen a handful of times. This entry belongs to a study of regulatory T cells in long-lasting Graves disease. The CDR3 length is 16 residues. Trimming took off 0 bases at V and 3 bases at J, with 10 bases between the two ends. Germline V gene data show CDR1 as SGHRS and CDR2 as YFSETQ. Time point described: newly diagnosed GD, antithyroid drugs for less than 3 months. RNA extracted from PBMCs served as the sequencing template. Both iRepertoire HTBI primers and Arm-PCR of CDR3 regions were used to build the TCR beta libraries. TCRdb used MiXCR to reprocess the multiplex PCR reads, holding one entry per CDR3 protein. The sample consists of 400,000 to 500,000 distinct CDR3 sequences, roughly 17% of them appearing once. This sample also belongs to another study, concerning T cells in Graves' hyperthyroidism and ophthalmopathy.

The sequence came from a woman younger than 35 with Graves disease. Sequenced material: peripheral blood mononuclear cells (PBMCs), taken at new diagnosis, from a patient treated with antithyroid drugs. The rearrangement joins TRBV5-1 to TRBJ2-6; D not resolved. CDR3 nucleotides: TGCGCCAGCAGCTTGGGCTCCGAATTTGGGGCCAACGTCCTGACTTTC. The encoded protein is CASSLGSEFGANVLTF. The whole variable domain, remainder taken from reference TRBV5-1 and TRBJ2-6, is KAGVTQTPRYLIKTRGQQVTLSCSPISGHRSVSWYQQTPGQGLQFLFEYFSETQRNKGNFPGRFSGRQFSNSRSEMNVSTLELGDSALYLCASSLGSEFGANVLTFGAGSRLTVL.